This record covers a single TCR beta chain. Its antigen is as yet unknown. Peripheral blood was drawn, roughly 10 milliliters per donor. Together with a sample-barcoded 5' primer, a J-beta primer mix was included in a second PCR lasting roughly 6 to 12 cycles. TCRdb re-analysed the 5' RACE reads in MiXCR, keeping a single row per CDR3 protein. The table has about 640,000 distinct CDR3 sequences, around three fifths seen once. There are 13 residues in the CDR3. V was trimmed by 8 bases and J by 8 bases, leaving 16 bases between them. From germline, CDR1 is ENHRY and CDR2 SYGVKD. The data were obtained in a study of blood T cells in healthy people across ages. Study in general: Capture via template switching afforded approximately one barcoded beta molecule per two T cells. The study, taken as a whole, reports: In long-lived donors, naive CD4+ cell counts and diversity exceeded those of aged donors. PBMCs left unsorted prevented a conclusive naive versus antigen-experienced comparison.

This receptor was identified in a man in his sixties in good health. The chain has TRBV10-3 and TRBJ2-1; TRBD1 or TRBD2 may be the D gene (5 bases each). Sequenced input: blood. CDR3 residues: CAILEDLGDEQFF. DNA of the CDR3: TGTGCCATCCTCGAGGACTTAGGGGATGAGCAGTTCTTC.